Following are 25 T cell receptor beta chains from one sample sequenced in a study of blood T cell repertoires in COVID-19. Profiling relied on immunoSEQ multiplex PCR, and the TCRdb table lists in-frame clones only, not all of them. The sample shows 240,000 or so clones, roughly 77% of them seen only once. The specimen sequenced was peripheral blood. These TCRs come from a woman aged 80 or over with acute or convalescent COVID-19.

V is TRBV10-1 and J is TRBJ1-1, with D unclear. V was clipped by 2 bases and J by 6 bases, with 10 bases between them. The CDR3 length is 13 residues. CDR1 is WNHNN, CDR2 SYGVQD, per germline (reference sequence). The DNA of the CDR3 is TGCGCCAGCAGTGAGACTTTGGGAGCTGAAGCTTTCTTT. It encodes CASSETLGAEAFF.

The chain carries TRBV7-2 and TRBJ1-5; tentatively, D is TRBD1 (5 bases). V dropped 2 bases and J dropped 3 bases, with 11 bases sitting between them. The CDR3 is 15 amino acids. The germline gives CDR1 SGHTA, CDR2 FQGNSA. The CDR3: CASSLSGQNNQPQHF. Here the CDR3 DNA reads TGTGCCAGCAGCTTATCAGGGCAGAACAATCAGCCCCAGCATTTT.

This clone has only a few counts. The V and J genes are TRBV19 and TRBJ1-1; D is ambiguous. The germline V gene has CDR1 LNHDA and CDR2 SQIVND (reference sequence). The CDR3 has 11 amino acids. Trimming took off 3 bases at V and 7 bases at J, with 6 bases between the two ends. For the CDR3, the DNA is TGTGCCAGTAGTATGGGCATTGAAGCTTTCTTT. Translated: CASSMGIEAFF.

V gene TRBV12-5 combines with J gene TRBJ2-1, with D unclear. Germline V lookup: CDR1 LGHNT, CDR2 FRNRAP. This CDR3 is 13 amino acids long. The V gene lost 8 bases and the J gene lost 3 bases, with 11 bases spanning the gap. CDR3 loop: CASPGPFYNEQFF. CDR3 nucleotides: TGTGCTAGTCCGGGTCCTTTCTACAATGAGCAGTTCTTC.

A few counts support this clone. J is TRBJ2-2 and V is TRBV27; 10 bases match TRBD1. V gave up 6 bases and J gave up 2 bases; unmatched junction bases: 9. The CDR3 runs to 17 residues. Germline CDR1 MNHEY, CDR2 SMNVEV (reference sequence). In DNA form, the CDR3 reads TGTGCCAGCAGGATAAAGACAGGGGGCTTTAACACCGGGGAGCTGTTTTTT. Translation: CASRIKTGGFNTGELFF.

This chain connects TRBV12-5 to TRBJ2-1; TRBD2 might be the D (5 bases). The germline V gene has CDR1 LGHNT and CDR2 FRNRAP. Trimming took off 1 base at V and 9 bases at J, with 13 bases between the two ends. The CDR3 consists of 14 residues. The CDR3 protein is CASGLDRPGSEQFF. The CDR3 region has the DNA TGTGCTAGTGGTTTGGACAGACCTGGGAGTGAGCAGTTCTTC.

This chain links TRBV7-9 with TRBJ2-5; 8 positions match TRBD1. The J segment lost 4 bases and the V segment lost 4 bases, leaving 2 bases of the junction unmatched. The CDR3 contains 13 residues. Germline CDR1 is SEHNR and CDR2 is FQNEAQ (reference sequence). CDR3 amino acids: CASSSDRGETQYF. The CDR3 DNA follows: TGTGCCAGCAGCTCAGACAGGGGAGAGACCCAGTACTTC.

The rearrangement uses TRBV7-3 and TRBJ2-1, with D perhaps TRBD1 (6 bases). Trimming removed 5 bases from V and 7 bases from J, with 12 bases in between. From germline, CDR1 is SGHTA and CDR2 FQGTGA. The CDR3 has 13 amino acids. CDR3 nucleotide sequence: TGTGCCAGCAGCCCCCAGGGGTTGAATGAGCAGTTCTTC. It translates to CASSPQGLNEQFF. Full variable domain (remainder filled in from reference TRBV7-3 and TRBJ2-1): GAGVSQTPSNKVTEKGKYVELRCDPISGHTALYWYRQSLGQGPEFLIYFQGTGAADDSGLPNDRFFAVRPEGSVSTLKIQRTERGDSAVYLCASSPQGLNEQFFGPGTRLTVL.

The rearrangement links TRBV5-8 to TRBJ2-3, with a weak D call TRBD2 (6 bases). The length of the CDR3 is 14 residues. V dropped 7 bases and J dropped 3 bases, with 15 bases sitting between them. The V gene's germline CDR1 is SGHTS and CDR2 YDEGEE. The CDR3 loop reads CASGAGFRTDTQYF. In DNA form, the CDR3 reads TGTGCCAGCGGCGCGGGATTTCGGACAGATACGCAGTATTTT. The whole variable domain, filled in from reference TRBV5-8 and TRBJ2-3, reads EAGVTQSPTHLIKTRGQQATLRCSPISGHTSVYWYQQALGLGLQFLLWYDEGEERNRGNFPPRFSGRQFPNYSSELNVNALELEDSALYLCASGAGFRTDTQYFGPGTRLTVL.

The genes are TRBV2 and TRBJ2-7, with 7 positions matching TRBD1. CDR3 length equals 14 residues. The germline V gene has CDR1 SNHLY and CDR2 FYNNEI. V was clipped by 6 bases and J by 3 bases; unmatched bases: 8. CDR3 sequence (DNA): TGTGCCAGCAGATCTCAGACAGGGAGCTACGAGCAGTACTTC. It codes for CASRSQTGSYEQYF.

The V and J genes are TRBV5-1 and TRBJ2-7; 11 bases fit TRBD1. Per the germline V gene, CDR1 is SGHRS and CDR2 is YFSETQ. After removal of 4 bases from V and 3 bases from J, the junction contained 6 bases not matched to a gene. The CDR3 runs 15 residues. Here the CDR3 reads CASSKTGTGGYEQYF. As DNA, the CDR3 is TGCGCCAGCAGCAAAACCGGGACAGGGGGCTACGAGCAGTACTTC.

The chain recombines TRBV6-5 with TRBJ1-5, with a possible D match to TRBD1 (5 bases). The germline CDR1 and CDR2 sequences are MNHEY and SVGAGI. CDR3 length: 15 residues. The germline V and J ends were trimmed by 5 bases and 5 bases, with 16 bases remaining between them. This CDR3 reads CASSTLGEGYQPQHF. DNA for the CDR3: TGTGCCAGCAGTACCTTAGGGGAGGGCTATCAGCCCCAGCATTTT.

This rearrangement joins TRBV6-6 to TRBJ1-1, with TRBD1 as a possible D gene (5 bases). The CDR3 loop spans 13 amino acids. Germline lookup yields CDR1 MNHNY and CDR2 SVGAGI (reference sequence). Trimming took 7 bases from V and 3 from J, leaving 12 bases between them. CDR3 region: CASNQGFHTEAFF. CDR3 coding DNA: TGTGCCAGCAATCAGGGCTTTCACACTGAAGCTTTCTTT.

This clone was found once. The sample carries other DNA sequences with the same CDR3. J is TRBJ1-3 and V is TRBV27, with 7 bases that match TRBD1. Germline V CDR1 and CDR2: MNHEY, SMNVEV (reference sequence). With 6 bases clipped from V and 4 bases from J, the junction kept 3 bases outside the gene matches. CDR3 size: 13 residues. The CDR3 reads CASRTTGGNTIYF. The CDR3 DNA sequence: TGTGCCAGCAGGACGACAGGGGGAAACACCATATATTTT.

The chain links TRBV21-1 to TRBJ2-5; TRBD2, the D gene given by the table, was not confirmed from the DNA. TRBV21-1 is shown as a pseudogene. CDR3 length equals 15 residues. DNA of the CDR3: TGTGCCAGCAGCAACCTGCTAGCGGGGGAAGAGACCCAGTACTTC. This gives the protein CASSNLLAGEETQYF.

The CDR3 sequence is CASSLAGGVETQYF. In DNA, the CDR3 is TGCGCCAGCAGCTTAGCAGGGGGCGTAGAGACCCAGTACTTC. The genes are TRBV5-1 and TRBJ2-5, with TRBD1 identical over 8 bases. Per germline, CDR1 SGHRS and CDR2 YFSETQ. Trimming cost V 2 bases and J 4 bases; bases outside gene matches: 4. The CDR3 is 14 amino acids.

V and J are TRBV14 and TRBJ2-2; 8 positions match TRBD1. Per the germline V gene, CDR1 is SGHDN and CDR2 is FVKESK. V shed 5 bases, J shed 7 bases, and the junction held 6 bases outside the gene matches. The CDR3 runs to 14 residues. CDR3: CASSKDRVGGELFF. Here the CDR3 DNA reads TGTGCCAGCAGCAAGGACAGGGTTGGCGGGGAGCTGTTTTTT. The whole variable domain, remainder taken from reference TRBV14 and TRBJ2-2, is EAGVTQFPSHSVIEKGQTVTLRCDPISGHDNLYWYRRVMGKEIKFLLHFVKESKQDESGMPNNRFLAERTGGTYSTLKVQPAELEDSGVYFCASSKDRVGGELFFGEGSRLTVL.

This clone appeared a single time. The chain employs TRBV12-3 or TRBV12-4 and TRBJ1-2; D is undetermined. This CDR3 has 13 residues. Trimming removed 7 bases from V and 4 bases from J, with 13 bases in between. The CDR3 reads CASTLGGSYGYTF. DNA of the CDR3: TGTGCCAGCACCTTGGGAGGTAGCTATGGCTACACCTTC.

The rearrangement joins TRBV19 to TRBJ1-5; tentative D call: TRBD1 (5 bases). The CDR3 sequence is 14 residues long. In germline, CDR1 is LNHDA, CDR2 SQIVND (reference sequence). V was shortened by 8 bases and J by 0 bases, with 11 bases between the two germline ends. CDR3 sequence: CASQNRYSNQPQHF. As DNA, the CDR3 is TGTGCCAGTCAAAACAGGTATAGCAATCAGCCCCAGCATTTT.

CDR3 sequence: CAWSVRVGTSYGYTF. CDR3 in DNA: TGTGCCTGGAGTGTACGGGTAGGAACCAGCTATGGCTACACCTTC. This sequence joins TRBV30 and TRBJ1-2, with D unclear. The CDR3 is 15 residues long. The V end lost 0 bases, the J end lost 4 bases, and 15 bases lay between the germline ends. Germline V gene lookup returns CDR1 GTSNPN and CDR2 SVGIG (reference sequence).

Of note for this clone: Its ends do not fully match the called genes, so a read error is possible. This chain connects TRBV5-1 to TRBJ2-2; a weak D match, TRBD1 (7 bases). This CDR3 is 16 amino acids long. Germline assignment: CDR1 SGHRS and CDR2 YFSETQ. The CDR3 sequence: CASSLDSGPYQGGLFF. The CDR3 coding sequence is TGCGCCAGCAGCTTGGACTCGGGACCCTATCAGGGGGGGCTGTTTTTT.

This rearrangement joins TRBV4-2 to TRBJ2-1; 15 nucleotides line up with TRBD2. Trimming took 0 bases from V and 7 from J; bases not matched to a gene: 13. The CDR3 is 20 residues long. The germline CDR1 and CDR2 sequences are LGHNA and YNFKEQ. CDR3 sequence (DNA): TGTGCCAGCAGCCAAGAAAGGTTTGGACTAGCGGGAGGGCCTCTGAATGAGCAGTTCTTC. It encodes CASSQERFGLAGGPLNEQFF.

This clone was detected only a few times. The chain uses TRBV19 and TRBJ2-3; 9 bases align to TRBD2. Unmatched junction bases numbered 7, after V lost 3 bases and J lost 6 bases. CDR1 and CDR2 from the germline V gene are LNHDA and SQIVND (reference sequence). This CDR3 has 15 residues. CDR3 DNA: TGTGCCAGTAGTATCGGGCTAGCGGGATATGATACGCAGTATTTT. This gives the protein CASSIGLAGYDTQYF. The entire variable domain, with the rest obtained from reference TRBV19 and TRBJ2-3, is as follows: DGGITQSPKYLFRKEGQNVTLSCEQNLNHDAMYWYRQDPGQGLRLIYYSQIVNDFQKGDIAEGYSVSREKKESFPLTVTSAQKNPTAFYLCASSIGLAGYDTQYFGPGTRLTVL.

The CDR3 loop is CASSYSRGSVYEQYF. As DNA, the CDR3 is TGTGCCAGCAGTTACTCGCGCGGGAGCGTTTACGAGCAGTACTTC. This chain links TRBV6-6 with TRBJ2-7, with 7 bases identical to TRBD2. This CDR3 spans 15 amino acids. Germline loops: CDR1 MNHNY, CDR2 SVGAGI (reference sequence). V trimming: 0 bases; J trimming: 4 bases; junction bases outside the gene matches: 6.

A word on this clone: This same CDR3 is encoded by further DNA sequences in the sample. The chain employs TRBV5-1 and TRBJ2-3; 9 nucleotides line up with TRBD2. The CDR3 is made up of 16 amino acids. The germline V gene encodes CDR1 SGHRS and CDR2 YFSETQ. J gave up 4 bases and V 0 bases, and 6 bases lay outside the gene matches. CDR3 nucleotides: TGCGCCAGCAGCTTGGAGGCGGGGGGGCCCGCAGATACGCAGTATTTT. Residues: CASSLEAGGPADTQYF.